The 21 T cell receptor beta chains below all came from one sample that was sequenced in a study of CD8+ T cells in alopecia areata. Extracted RNA was reverse transcribed into cDNA, the sequencing template. Assay: immunoSEQ multiplex PCR; the TCRdb copy retains only in-frame clones and omits some. Of about 170,000 clones listed, roughly 70% are singletons. The sequencing here drew on CD8+ T cells sorted from blood, taken at week 0. The receptors originated from a human donor with alopecia areata.

The rearrangement uses TRBV7-2 and TRBJ1-1; no firm D call. Germline CDR1 is SGHTA and CDR2 is FQGNSA. The CDR3 is 12 residues long. The V end lost 5 bases, the J end lost 2 bases, and 6 bases lay between the germline ends. CDR3 sequence: CASSPFNTEAFF. DNA for the CDR3: TGTGCCAGCAGCCCATTTAACACTGAAGCTTTCTTT.

V and J are TRBV29-1 and TRBJ1-1; D is undetermined. V gave up 2 bases and J gave up 0 bases, with 7 bases separating them. The germline V gene has CDR1 SQVTM and CDR2 ANQGSEA. The length of the CDR3 is 13 residues. The CDR3 DNA reads as TGCAGCGTTGAACTGGCCCTGAACACTGAAGCTTTCTTT. It specifies CSVELALNTEAFF.

This sequence joins TRBV5-6 and TRBJ2-1, with 10 bases that match TRBD2. Trimming cost V 2 bases and J 5 bases; bases outside gene matches: 7. This CDR3 spans 16 amino acids. Per germline, CDR1 SGHDT and CDR2 YYEEEE. The CDR3 nucleotides are TGTGCCAGCAGCTTTTTAGCGGGGGGCCTAAACAATGAGCAGTTCTTC. Translation: CASSFLAGGLNNEQFF.

This clone came up many times. This chain connects TRBV10-3 to TRBJ2-1; possibly TRBD2 for D (6 bases). This CDR3 is 13 amino acids long. Trimming removed 5 bases from V and 5 bases from J, with 10 bases in between. CDR1 and CDR2 from the germline V gene are ENHRY and SYGVKD. CDR3 region: CAISNGGNNEQFF. In nucleotides, the CDR3 is TGTGCCATCAGTAACGGGGGTAACAATGAGCAGTTCTTC.

The chain recombines TRBV19 with TRBJ2-1, with 11 positions matching TRBD2. The CDR3 is made up of 17 amino acids. V lost 5 bases and J lost 6; bases outside the gene matches: 12. Germline loops: CDR1 LNHDA, CDR2 SQIVND (reference sequence). The CDR3 sequence is CASSGGLAEAVVNEQFF. CDR3 DNA: TGTGCCAGTAGTGGGGGACTAGCGGAGGCCGTTGTCAATGAGCAGTTCTTC.

This chain connects TRBV28 to TRBJ2-4, with 8 nucleotides matching TRBD2. Germline CDR1 and CDR2: MDHEN and SYDVKM. Trimming cost V 2 bases and J 2 bases; bases outside gene matches: 8. The CDR3 runs to 17 residues. The CDR3 bases are TGTGCCAGCAGTTTAGTGTCAGCGGGGGTGTCCAAAAACATTCAGTACTTC. It encodes CASSLVSAGVSKNIQYF. Variable domain in full (rest from reference TRBV28 and TRBJ2-4): DVKVTQSSRYLVKRTGEKVFLECVQDMDHENMFWYRQDPGLGLRLIYFSYDVKMKEKGDIPEGYSVSREKKERFSLILESASTNQTSMYLCASSLVSAGVSKNIQYFGAGTRLSVL.

The chain recombines TRBV4-1 with TRBJ1-6, with a possible D match to TRBD1 (5 bases). The CDR3 is made up of 13 amino acids. Germline CDR1 and CDR2: MGHRA and YSYEKL. V lost 0 bases to trimming and J lost 13 bases, with 10 bases between them. The CDR3 loop is CASSQDKGRPLHF. Here the CDR3 DNA reads TGCGCCAGCAGCCAAGATAAGGGGCGGCCCCTCCACTTT.

The chain combines TRBV29-1 with TRBJ2-7; D might be TRBD1 (6 bases). The CDR3 runs to 14 residues. CDR1 SQVTM and CDR2 ANQGSEA come from the germline V gene. The V gene lost 6 bases and the J gene lost 0 bases, with 15 bases spanning the gap. For the CDR3, the DNA is TGCAGCGTCGGTTACAGGGACACCTCCTACGAGCAGTACTTC. This codes for CSVGYRDTSYEQYF.

The genes are TRBV13 and TRBJ1-1; D unresolved. CDR3 length: 15 amino acids. Trimming pared 1 base from V and 5 bases from J, leaving 14 bases between. Looked up from germline, CDR1 is PRHDT and CDR2 is FYEKMQ (reference sequence). The CDR3 nucleotides read TGTGCCAGCAGCTTAGCTGCAGGTGGAAGGACTGAAGCTTTCTTT. It yields the protein CASSLAAGGRTEAFF.

The chain combines TRBV14 with TRBJ1-1; D is unresolved. The germline CDR1 and CDR2 sequences are SGHDN and FVKESK. The CDR3 is made up of 16 amino acids. V lost 0 bases and J 3 bases, leaving 14 bases between the germline ends. The CDR3 loop is CASSQDWITRYTEAFF. The CDR3 DNA follows: TGTGCCAGCAGCCAAGATTGGATCACGCGGTACACTGAAGCTTTCTTT.

This clone occurred a few times. The J gene is TRBJ1-1, the V gene TRBV2; 10 bases are shared with TRBD1. V trimming: 6 bases; J trimming: 4 bases; junction bases outside the gene matches: 8. The CDR3 sequence is 15 residues long. In germline, CDR1 is SNHLY, CDR2 FYNNEI. CDR3 in DNA: TGTGCCAGCAGGAGCGGACAGGGGGTTTTCACTGAAGCTTTCTTT. Protein sequence: CASRSGQGVFTEAFF.

V is TRBV5-1 and J is TRBJ2-7; D possibly uses TRBD1 or TRBD2 (5 bases each). The germline gives CDR1 SGHRS, CDR2 YFSETQ. The CDR3 loop spans 13 amino acids. The V end lost 4 bases, the J end lost 4 bases, and 12 bases lay between the germline ends. The CDR3 sequence: CASSPGRPYEQYF. The CDR3 nucleotides read TGCGCCAGCAGCCCGGGACGGCCGTACGAGCAGTACTTC.

This clone showed up many times. The chain recombines TRBV5-1 with TRBJ2-1; 9 nucleotides agree with TRBD2. With 7 bases clipped from V and 5 bases from J, the junction kept 13 bases outside the gene matches. This CDR3 spans 16 amino acids. The germline CDR1 and CDR2 sequences are SGHRS and YFSETQ. This chain's CDR3 is CASGGEVRLADNEQFF. CDR3 nucleotides: TGCGCCAGCGGGGGTGAGGTGCGACTAGCGGACAATGAGCAGTTCTTC.

This clone was found a few times. The chain recombines TRBV7-9 with TRBJ1-4; D not resolved. The germline V gene has CDR1 SEHNR and CDR2 FQNEAQ (reference sequence). The CDR3 spans 10 residues. Trimming took off 5 bases at V and 8 bases at J, with 3 bases between the two ends. The CDR3 DNA sequence: TGTGCCAGCAGCCCCGAAAAACTGTTTTTT. It translates to CASSPEKLFF.

This clone occurred a few times. The chain employs TRBV29-1 and TRBJ2-7; TRBD1 matches 8 bases. The CDR3 is 13 amino acids. The germline V gene encodes CDR1 SQVTM and CDR2 ANQGSEA. V trimming: 2 bases; J trimming: 5 bases; junction bases outside the gene matches: 5. The CDR3 spells CSVETDRVHEQYF. The CDR3 DNA reads as TGCAGCGTTGAAACGGACAGGGTCCACGAGCAGTACTTC.

The chain has TRBV5-1 and TRBJ2-7; 7 positions agree with TRBD1. Germline V CDR1 and CDR2: SGHRS, YFSETQ. Trimming cost V 4 bases and J 7 bases; bases outside gene matches: 8. This CDR3 contains 13 residues. The chain's CDR3 is CASSVTGAKEQYF. For the CDR3, the DNA is TGCGCCAGCAGCGTAACAGGGGCTAAGGAGCAGTACTTC.

This rearrangement joins TRBV27 to TRBJ1-2; TRBD1 matches 9 bases. Germline V gene lookup returns CDR1 MNHEY and CDR2 SMNVEV (reference sequence). The V gene end was trimmed by 4 bases and the J gene end by 4 bases; junction bases not matched to a gene: 10. This CDR3 spans 16 amino acids. In DNA form, the CDR3 reads TGTGCCAGCAGTTCCCGGGACAGGGTTCCTGTCTATGGCTACACCTTC. As protein: CASSSRDRVPVYGYTF.

The CDR3 sequence is CASSLLNTEAFF. CDR3 nucleotides: TGTGCCAGCAGCTTGTTGAACACTGAAGCTTTCTTT. The V call is TRBV13, the J call TRBJ1-1; D call uncertain. The germline CDR1 and CDR2 sequences are PRHDT and FYEKMQ (reference sequence). The CDR3 sequence is 12 residues long. V shed 3 bases and J shed 0 bases, with 2 bases lying between them.

V and J are TRBV7-9 and TRBJ1-1; D gene uncertain. V lost 0 bases and J 1 base, leaving 6 bases between the germline ends. The germline CDR1 and CDR2 sequences are SEHNR and FQNEAQ (reference sequence). This CDR3 contains 14 residues. This CDR3 reads CASSLARKNTEAFF. The CDR3 DNA sequence: TGTGCCAGCAGCTTAGCTAGGAAGAACACTGAAGCTTTCTTT. The whole variable domain, remainder taken from reference TRBV7-9 and TRBJ1-1, is DTGVSQNPRHKITKRGQNVTFRCDPISEHNRLYWYRQTLGQGPEFLTYFQNEAQLEKSRLLSDRFSAERPKGSFSTLEIQRTEQGDSAMYLCASSLARKNTEAFFGQGTRLTVV.

The V gene is TRBV7-9, the J gene TRBJ2-5, with D uncertain. V lost 1 base to trimming and J lost 2 bases, with 11 bases between them. This CDR3 region has 15 residues. Germline loops: CDR1 SEHNR, CDR2 FQNEAQ (reference sequence). CDR3 loop: CASSLELRLQETQYF. The CDR3 DNA reads as TGTGCCAGCAGCTTAGAACTGAGATTACAAGAGACCCAGTACTTC.

V and J are TRBV6-5 and TRBJ2-7; perhaps TRBD1 as D (6 bases). The CDR3 sequence is 12 residues long. Per germline, CDR1 MNHEY and CDR2 SVGAGI. With 6 bases removed from V and 5 bases from J, the gap between germline ends came to 11 bases. CDR3 sequence: CASSTGNHEQYF. CDR3 in DNA: TGTGCCAGCAGCACAGGGAACCACGAGCAGTACTTC.